The 4 T cell receptor beta chains in this list originate from one sample, sequenced in a study of blood T cell repertoires in COVID-19. The table came from immunoSEQ multiplex PCR; TCRdb's copy has only in-frame clones and leaves some out. The sample holds more than 150,000 clones, about 90% seen once. The sample taken for sequencing was PBMCs or T cells enriched from blood (not recorded which). The receptors were sampled from a woman aged 45-65 years who had recovered from COVID-19.

The J gene is TRBJ1-4, the V gene TRBV7-6; D is perhaps TRBD1 (6 bases). This CDR3 spans 18 amino acids. Trimming removed 1 base from V and 1 base from J, with 16 bases in between. From germline, CDR1 is SGHVS and CDR2 FNYEAQ. CDR3 sequence: CASSLGPKQGLTNEKLFF. In DNA form, the CDR3 reads TGTGCCAGCAGCTTAGGCCCCAAACAGGGATTAACTAATGAAAAACTGTTTTTT.

The chain employs TRBV3-1 (or the pseudogene TRBV3-2) and TRBJ1-1; D possibly corresponds to TRBD1 (5 bases). The CDR3 extends over 15 amino acids. V dropped 0 bases and J dropped 5 bases, with 13 bases sitting between them. CDR1 and CDR2 from the germline V gene are LGHDT and YNNKEL (reference sequence). Written as DNA, the CDR3 is TGTGCCAGCAGCCAAGAAGGCCGCCGGGGGACTGAAGCTTTCTTT. It is translated as CASSQEGRRGTEAFF.

The V call is TRBV7-8, the J call TRBJ2-7; 9 nucleotides agree with TRBD1. V gave up 3 bases and J gave up 1 base; unmatched junction bases: 10. There are 17 residues in the CDR3. CDR1 is SGHVS, CDR2 FQNEAQ, per germline. In DNA, the CDR3 is TGTGCCAGCAGCTTCTCTGTTACGGGACAGGGATCCTACGAGCAGTACTTC. Its protein is CASSFSVTGQGSYEQYF.

The chain couples TRBV5-4 to TRBJ2-4; 12 positions agree with TRBD2. The CDR3 contains 15 residues. The germline V gene has CDR1 SGHNT and CDR2 YYREEE (reference sequence). Losses at the gene ends were 3 bases for V and 4 bases for J; bases not matched to a gene: 2. The CDR3 loop is CASSSGLAGKNIQYF. The CDR3 DNA follows: TGTGCCAGCAGCTCTGGACTAGCGGGGAAAAACATTCAGTACTTC.